The entry below describes one T cell receptor (beta chain). This clone occurred once. It has no known antigen specificity. Base qualities were left out, and no much larger clone turns up one base away. In the prospective study, participants were roughly 18 to 100 years old, resided in 20 to 30 geographic areas of the United States, and were enrolled through a virtual design. In the prospective study, cohorts were assigned on the basis of participant-reported clinical history obtained from a screening survey and a study questionnaire. Mobile phlebotomists in the prospective study collected whole blood, serum and a nasopharyngeal or oropharyngeal swab from every participant. Over an approximately 2-month period, participants in the prospective study had the option of providing additional blood draws and questionnaires. Before DNA extraction, blood samples from the prospective study were shipped at room temperature or frozen.

TCRbeta CDR3 regions were amplified from genomic DNA by means of the immunoSEQ Assay, a bias-controlled multiplex PCR. In the original analysis: Nucleated cell counts per sample were estimated from amplification of reference gene primers within the assay. Sequence reads were collapsed and filtered to measure the absolute abundance of every unique TCRbeta CDR3 rearrangement. For each sample, productive Simpson clonality was calculated by taking the square root of Simpson's diversity index across productive rearrangements. The immuneACCESS repertoire file appears here via TCRdb, limited to in-frame rearrangements. These files lack a portion of the clones; in checked studies, under half of the deficit traces to unresolved V genes, and the cause of the others is not known. Clone size and the V and J calls come from that table; the DNA yielded D and trimming. The sample table shows roughly 250,000 clones, and 75% to 90% are seen once. Of the sample, about 6% falls within the top ten clones.

This record belongs to a study of blood T cell repertoires in COVID-19 (dated by TCRdb to the early 2020s). With respect to the entire study: Samples covering the acute and convalescent phases of COVID-19 were provided by collaborators in the United States, Italy and Spain. The prospective study material was composed of cDNA or gDNA derived from T cells, B-cell-depleted T cells, or PBMCs. Deeply sampled blood TCRbeta repertoires from subjects exposed to, actively infected with, or recovered from COVID-19 were included in the dataset. A freely available public database, intended as a resource for researchers studying the immune response to SARS-CoV-2, is where the repertoires were released. Samples came from the ongoing ImmuneRACE study (first 160 participants) plus 1,254 subjects from 6 global collaborators. The sample metadata nearly always contained a de-identified subject ID, COVID-19 status, age in years and sex. HLA class I and class II types, where available, came from metadata supplied by the sample provider rather than from assay-based typing.

Trimming takes 3 bases off V and 3 bases off J; junction bases not matched to a gene: 11. From the germline V gene, CDR1 is MDHEN and CDR2 is SYDVKM. The CDR3 runs 17 amino acids, cysteine and phenylalanine included. The sequence is cut down to CDR3 DNA, 51 bases in frame from base 1. Study-level results and caveats: Clinical and demographic metadata were provided uncurated, with the amount varying by source and participant.

Material for sequencing was PBMCs or T cells enriched from blood (not recorded which). This sequence originates from a woman between 25 and 40 years old with acute COVID-19. The chain joins TRBV28 to TRBJ2-4; 7 bases in between match TRBD2. For the CDR3, the sequence is CASSFFIGRTSKNIQYF. The DNA is TGTGCCAGCAGTTTTTTTATAGGCAGGACTAGCAAAAACATTCAGTACTTC. The reference TRBV28 and TRBJ2-4 proteins fill in what lies around the CDR3, so the full variable domain reads DVKVTQSSRYLVKRTGEKVFLECVQDMDHENMFWYRQDPGLGLRLIYFSYDVKMKEKGDIPEGYSVSREKKERFSLILESASTNQTSMYLCASSFFIGRTSKNIQYFGAGTRLSVL.